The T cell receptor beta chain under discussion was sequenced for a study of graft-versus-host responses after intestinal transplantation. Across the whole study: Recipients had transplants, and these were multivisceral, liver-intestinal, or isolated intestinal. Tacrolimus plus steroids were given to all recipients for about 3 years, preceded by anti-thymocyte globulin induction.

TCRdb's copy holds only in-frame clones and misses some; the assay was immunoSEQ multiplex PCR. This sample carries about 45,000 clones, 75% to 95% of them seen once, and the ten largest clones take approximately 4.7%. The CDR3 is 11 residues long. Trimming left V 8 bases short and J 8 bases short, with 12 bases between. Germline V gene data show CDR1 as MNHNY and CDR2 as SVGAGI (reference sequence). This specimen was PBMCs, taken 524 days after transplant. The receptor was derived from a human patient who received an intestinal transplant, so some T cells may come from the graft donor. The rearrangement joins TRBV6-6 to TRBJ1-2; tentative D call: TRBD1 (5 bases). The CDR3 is CASGDGLGYTF. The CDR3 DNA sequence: TGTGCCAGCGGGGACGGTCTGGGCTACACCTTC.